This T cell receptor (beta chain) was observed in a study of blood T cell repertoires in COVID-19 (dated by TCRdb to 2020 to 2022). Notes on the research overall: Samples covering the acute and convalescent phases of COVID-19 were provided by collaborators in the United States, Italy and Spain. Subjects who had been exposed to COVID-19, were actively infected with it, or had recovered from it provided the deeply sampled blood TCRbeta repertoires that made up the dataset. The material from the prospective study consisted of cDNA or gDNA derived from T cells, B-cell-depleted T cells, or PBMCs. The samples were drawn from the first 160 participants of the ongoing ImmuneRACE study and from 1,254 subjects provided by 6 global collaborators. The repertoires were made available in a free public database intended to serve as a resource for research on the immune response to SARS-CoV-2. The sample metadata nearly always contained a de-identified subject ID, COVID-19 status, age in years and sex. Where available, HLA class I and class II types were taken from metadata supplied by the sample provider and were not determined by assay-based typing.

Including cysteine and phenylalanine, the CDR3 has 15 amino acids. Just the 45-base CDR3 DNA is kept, in frame starting at base 1. The germline V gene supplies CDR1 MNHEY and CDR2 SVGAGI. V drops 6 bases and J drops 7 bases, leaving 21 bases in between. This clone was recorded only once. The antigen it binds to is not known. Qualities for individual bases were not recorded, and no much larger clone is one base off. General findings and caveats noted by the study authors: The amount of clinical and demographic metadata varied by source and participant and was provided uncurated.

Each collaborating institution followed its own protocols to collect whole blood in K2EDTA tubes. For TCRbeta analysis, collaborator samples were shipped as frozen whole blood, as isolated PBMCs, or as DNA extracted from either sample type. TCRbeta CDR3 regions were amplified from genomic DNA by means of the immunoSEQ Assay, a bias-controlled multiplex PCR. From the authors' description of their analysis: The number of nucleated cells in each sample was estimated by amplification of reference gene primers within the assay. To quantify the absolute abundance of each unique TCRbeta CDR3 rearrangement, sequence reads were collapsed and filtered. For each sample, productive Simpson clonality was calculated as the square root of Simpson's diversity index across productive rearrangements. The table comes from immuneACCESS by way of TCRdb, which keeps in-frame sequences with V and J called. Part of the clones is missing from these tables; in studies checked, under half for an unresolved V gene and the rest for unknown reasons. V and J calls and clone size are those listed in that table; D and trimming were worked out from the DNA. This sample has about 270,000 clones in its table, and approximately 86% of those were observed once. Of the sample, about 8.6% falls within the top ten clones.

Recombination linked TRBV6-5 to TRBJ1-2; TRBD1 is a possible D gene, resting on 5 matching bases. The TCR sequence derives from a man in his forties with active or convalescent COVID-19. The source material was peripheral blood. The DNA is as follows: TGTGCCAGCAGCGACCTGGGGGGGACGGAGGGTGGCTACACCTTC. It specifies CASSDLGGTEGGYTF.